This TCR beta chain was captured by sequencing in a study of OX40 agonist ivuxolimab in advanced cancers. Study-level points and caveats: Expanded clones tended on average to be more numerous among CD8+ T cells than CD4+. Partly responding patients at 0.1-3.0 mg/kg showed some of the smallest clonal expansion. The study did not work out the antigen specificity of the expanded peripheral T cells.

Here immunoSEQ multiplex PCR was the method, and the copy in TCRdb shows in-frame clones only, minus some. The table shows approximately 52,000 clones, with 90% to 95% occurring only once. The CDR3 has 17 residues. V lost 4 bases to trimming and J lost 0 bases; unmatched junction nucleotides: 10. Germline CDR1 and CDR2: MDHEN and SYDVKM. Systemic immunosuppression or autoimmune disease history was grounds to exclude patients. Of note for this clone: The antigen remains unidentified.

The rearrangement uses TRBV28 and TRBJ1-1, with TRBD1 matching 8 bases. This clonotype was obtained from an adult with an advanced solid tumor such as melanoma, head and neck, liver or kidney cancer. The sequencing here drew on CD4+ or CD8+ T cells sorted from blood, taken in a trial of the OX40 agonist ivuxolimab. The CDR3 DNA follows: TGTGCCAGCAGTTATTTGGCAGGGGGCGCGGTGAACACTGAAGCTTTCTTT. Protein sequence: CASSYLAGGAVNTEAFF.